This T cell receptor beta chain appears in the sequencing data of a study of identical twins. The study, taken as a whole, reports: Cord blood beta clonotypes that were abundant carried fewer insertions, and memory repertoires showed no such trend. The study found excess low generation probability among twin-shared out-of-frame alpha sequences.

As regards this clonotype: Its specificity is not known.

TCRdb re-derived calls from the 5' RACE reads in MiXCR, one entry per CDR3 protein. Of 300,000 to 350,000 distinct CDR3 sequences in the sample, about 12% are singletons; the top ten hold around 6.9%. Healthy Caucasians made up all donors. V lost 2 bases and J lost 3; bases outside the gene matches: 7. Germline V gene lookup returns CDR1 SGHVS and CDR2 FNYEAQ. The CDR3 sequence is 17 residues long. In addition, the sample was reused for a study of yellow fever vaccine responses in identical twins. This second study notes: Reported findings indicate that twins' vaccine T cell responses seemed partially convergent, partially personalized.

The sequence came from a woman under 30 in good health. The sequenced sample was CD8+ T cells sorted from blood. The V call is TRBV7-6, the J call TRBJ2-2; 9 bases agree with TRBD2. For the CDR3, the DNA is TGTGCCAGCAGCTTATATCCTAGCGGGATTTACACCGGGGAGCTGTTTTTT. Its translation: CASSLYPSGIYTGELFF.